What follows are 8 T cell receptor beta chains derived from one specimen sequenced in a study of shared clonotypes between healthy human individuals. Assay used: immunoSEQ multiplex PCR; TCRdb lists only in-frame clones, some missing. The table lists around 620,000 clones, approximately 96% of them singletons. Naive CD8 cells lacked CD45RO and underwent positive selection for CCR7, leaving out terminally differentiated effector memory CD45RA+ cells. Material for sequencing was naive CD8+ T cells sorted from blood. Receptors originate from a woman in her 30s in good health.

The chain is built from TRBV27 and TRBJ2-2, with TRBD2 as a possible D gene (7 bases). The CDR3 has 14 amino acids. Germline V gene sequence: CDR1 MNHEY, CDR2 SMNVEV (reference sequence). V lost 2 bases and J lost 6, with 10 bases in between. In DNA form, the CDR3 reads TGTGCCAGCAGTTTACTAGGGGGGGCCGGGGAGCTGTTTTTT. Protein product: CASSLLGGAGELFF.

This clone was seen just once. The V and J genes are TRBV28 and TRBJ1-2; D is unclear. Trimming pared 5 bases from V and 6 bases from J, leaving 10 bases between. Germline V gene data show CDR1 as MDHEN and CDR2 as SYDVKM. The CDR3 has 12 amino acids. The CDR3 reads CASSLRYDGYTF. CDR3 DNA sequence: TGTGCCAGCAGTCTGCGTTACGATGGCTACACCTTC.

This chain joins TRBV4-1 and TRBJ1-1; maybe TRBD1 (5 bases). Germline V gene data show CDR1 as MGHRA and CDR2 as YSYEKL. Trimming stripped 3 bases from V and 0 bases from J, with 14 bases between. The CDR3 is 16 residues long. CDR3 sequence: CASSHTREGMNTEAFF. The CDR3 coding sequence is TGCGCCAGCAGCCACACCCGGGAGGGGATGAACACTGAAGCTTTCTTT.

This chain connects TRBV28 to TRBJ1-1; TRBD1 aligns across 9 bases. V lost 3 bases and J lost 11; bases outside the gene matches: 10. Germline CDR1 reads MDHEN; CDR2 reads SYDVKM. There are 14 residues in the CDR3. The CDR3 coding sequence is TGTGCCAGCAGTTTCCGGAGGACAGGGGCTGGGGCTTTCTTT. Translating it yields CASSFRRTGAGAFF.

As DNA, the CDR3 is TGTGGTACAGGGGGCAATCAGCCCCAGCATTTT. Translation: CGTGGNQPQHF. This chain connects TRBV19 to TRBJ1-5, with 7 bases identical to TRBD1. CDR3 length: 11 amino acids. Germline-derived CDR1 and CDR2 are LNHDA and SQIVND (reference sequence). The complete variable domain, with remaining parts taken from reference TRBV19 and TRBJ1-5, reads DGGITQSPKYLFRKEGQNVTLSCEQNLNHDAMYWYRQDPGQGLRLIYYSQIVNDFQKGDIAEGYSVSREKKESFPLTVTSAQKNPTAFYLCGTGGNQPQHFGDGTRLSIL.

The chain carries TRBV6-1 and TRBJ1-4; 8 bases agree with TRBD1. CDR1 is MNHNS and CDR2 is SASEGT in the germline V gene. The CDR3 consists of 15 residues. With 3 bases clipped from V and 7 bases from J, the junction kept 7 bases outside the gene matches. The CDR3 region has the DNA TGTGCCAGCAGTGACCCGGGACAGGAGGGTGAAAAACTGTTTTTT. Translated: CASSDPGQEGEKLFF.

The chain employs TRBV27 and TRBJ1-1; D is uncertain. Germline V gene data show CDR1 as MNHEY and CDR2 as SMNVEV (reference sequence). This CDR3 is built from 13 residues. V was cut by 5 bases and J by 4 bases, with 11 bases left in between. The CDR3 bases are TGTGCCAGCAGTGGAGGACGGATCACTGAAGCTTTCTTT. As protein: CASSGGRITEAFF.

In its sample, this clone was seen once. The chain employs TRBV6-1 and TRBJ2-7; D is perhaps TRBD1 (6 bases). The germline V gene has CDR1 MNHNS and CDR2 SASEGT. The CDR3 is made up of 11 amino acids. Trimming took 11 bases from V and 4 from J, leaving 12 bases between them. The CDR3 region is CAARGSYEQYF. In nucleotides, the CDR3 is TGTGCCGCCAGGGGCTCTTACGAGCAGTACTTC.